One and the same sample provided the 9 T cell receptor beta chains below, sequenced in a study of regulatory T cells in long-lasting Graves disease. Arm-PCR of CDR3 regions with iRepertoire HTBI primers generated TCR beta libraries. TCRdb independently ran MiXCR on the multiplex PCR reads; one entry per CDR3 protein. The profile shows 250,000 or so distinct CDR3 sequences, 18% of them singletons. Regarding time point: newly diagnosed GD, antithyroid drugs for less than 3 months. Preparation of the TCR library used RNA extracted from PBMCs. A further study also used this sample, focusing on T cells in Graves' hyperthyroidism and ophthalmopathy.

The sequenced sample was peripheral blood mononuclear cells (PBMCs), obtained at new diagnosis, from a patient treated with antithyroid drugs. The receptor set was obtained from a woman under 40 with Graves disease.

This clonotype was observed at least ten times. The chain employs TRBV6-1 and TRBJ1-2; D gene unclear. V dropped 0 bases and J dropped 6 bases, with 14 bases sitting between them. CDR3 length equals 15 residues. CDR1 and CDR2 from the germline V gene are MNHNS and SASEGT. The CDR3 nucleotides are TGTGCCAGCAGTGAAGCATATCGTACCGGTCATGGCTACACCTTC. It translates to CASSEAYRTGHGYTF.

This clonotype occurred many times. This sequence joins TRBV15 and TRBJ1-1; D gene ambiguous. Germline CDR1 LNHNV, CDR2 YYDKDF (reference sequence). The CDR3 length is 13 residues. V gave up 4 bases and J gave up 7 bases, with 13 bases separating them. This CDR3 reads CATSNLDPYEAFF. For the CDR3, the DNA is TGTGCCACCAGCAATCTTGACCCTTATGAAGCTTTCTTT. Full variable domain (outside the CDR3, taken from reference TRBV15 and TRBJ1-1): DAMVIQNPRYQVTQFGKPVTLSCSQTLNHNVMYWYQQKSSQAPKLLFHYYDKDFNNEADTPDNFQSRRPNTSFCFLDIRSPGLGDTAMYLCATSNLDPYEAFFGQGTRLTVV.

This clonotype came up many times. V is TRBV12-3 or TRBV12-4 and J is TRBJ2-3, with D unclear. The V and J ends lost 4 bases and 2 bases respectively, with 13 bases between them. The CDR3 has 15 amino acids. The CDR3 DNA is TGTGCCAGCAGTTATAGTGTATCGGCCACAGATACGCAGTATTTT. Translated, it gives CASSYSVSATDTQYF.

This clonotype was recorded at least ten times. J is TRBJ2-7 and V is TRBV7-2; 10 nucleotides match TRBD1. CDR3 length: 14 residues. V lost 3 bases and J lost 6; bases outside the gene matches: 5. The germline gives CDR1 SGHTA, CDR2 FQGNSA. The CDR3 coding sequence is TGTGCCAGCAGCTTCGGACAGGGGGGGGTCGAGCAGTACTTC. Translation gives CASSFGQGGVEQYF.

The J gene is TRBJ2-2, the V gene TRBV3-1; TRBD2 aligns across 12 bases. The CDR3 has 16 amino acids. V dropped 1 base and J dropped 6; count of bases not matched to a gene: 3. Germline V gene lookup returns CDR1 LGHDT and CDR2 YNNKEL (reference sequence). This CDR3 is CASSQARLAGAGELFF. The DNA for the CDR3 is TGTGCCAGCAGCCAAGCCAGACTAGCGGGAGCCGGGGAGCTGTTTTTT.

Regarding this clonotype: A much larger clone lies one base from this, so it may be a read error. The chain has TRBV6-1 and TRBJ2-3, with D possibly TRBD1 on 5 matching bases. The end of the DNA aligns better with TRBJ1-5, so the J call may be wrong. The germline V gene has CDR1 MNHNS and CDR2 SASEGT. The CDR3 contains 17 residues. In DNA form, the CDR3 reads TGTGCCAGCAGTGCCACGGGACTAGCGGGGCGTGGGGATACGCAGCATTTT. Amino acid sequence: CASSATGLAGRGDTQHF.

This clonotype was observed many times. The chain recombines TRBV20-1 with TRBJ1-3, with 9 nucleotides matching TRBD1. Germline V CDR1 and CDR2: DFQATT, SNEGSKA (reference sequence). The J segment lost 5 bases and the V segment lost 6 bases, leaving 5 bases of the junction unmatched. The length of the CDR3 is 13 residues. The CDR3 reads CSAPQGARNTIYF. The DNA of the CDR3 is TGCAGTGCGCCACAGGGGGCAAGAAACACCATATATTTT.

In its sample, this clonotype was seen many times. The chain links TRBV5-1 to TRBJ1-1; D is perhaps TRBD1 (5 bases). The CDR3 runs 13 residues. Germline values: CDR1 SGHRS, CDR2 YFSETQ. V was shortened by 2 bases and J by 12 bases, with 17 bases between the two germline ends. The CDR3 sequence: CASSFSNPEDTFF. The CDR3 DNA reads TGCGCCAGCAGCTTCTCCAACCCGGAGGACACTTTCTTT.

This clonotype appeared many times. The rearrangement links TRBV20-1 to TRBJ2-5; unclear D gene. The V and J ends lost 3 bases and 2 bases respectively, with 13 bases between them. CDR3 length: 14 residues. Germline CDR1 reads DFQATT; CDR2 reads SNEGSKA (reference sequence). The CDR3 DNA sequence: TGCAGTGCTAGCTTTCTACAGCAGCAAGAGACCCAGTACTTC. It codes for CSASFLQQQETQYF.